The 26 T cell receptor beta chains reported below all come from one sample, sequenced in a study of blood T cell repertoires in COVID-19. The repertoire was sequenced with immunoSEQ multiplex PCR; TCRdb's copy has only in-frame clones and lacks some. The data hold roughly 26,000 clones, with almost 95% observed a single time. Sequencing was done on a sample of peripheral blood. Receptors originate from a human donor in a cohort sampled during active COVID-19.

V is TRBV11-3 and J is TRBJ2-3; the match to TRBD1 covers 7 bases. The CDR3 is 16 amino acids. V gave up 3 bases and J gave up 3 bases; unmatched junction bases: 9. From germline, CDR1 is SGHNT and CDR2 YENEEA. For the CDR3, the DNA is TGTGCCAGCAGCTTCGCTTCGACAGGGAATACAGATACGCAGTATTTT. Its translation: CASSFASTGNTDTQYF. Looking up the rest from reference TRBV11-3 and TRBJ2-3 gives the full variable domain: EAGVVQSPRYKIIEKKQPVAFWCNPISGHNTLYWYLQNLGQGPELLIRYENEEAVDDSQLPKDRFSAERLKGVDSTLKIQPAELGDSAVYLCASSFASTGNTDTQYFGPGTRLTVL.

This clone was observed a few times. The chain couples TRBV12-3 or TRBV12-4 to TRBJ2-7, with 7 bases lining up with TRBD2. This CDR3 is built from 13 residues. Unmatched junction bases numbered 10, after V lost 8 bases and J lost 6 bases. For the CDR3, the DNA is TGTGCCAGCGGGGAGCGGGGAGCCCCCGAGCAGTACTTC. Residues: CASGERGAPEQYF.

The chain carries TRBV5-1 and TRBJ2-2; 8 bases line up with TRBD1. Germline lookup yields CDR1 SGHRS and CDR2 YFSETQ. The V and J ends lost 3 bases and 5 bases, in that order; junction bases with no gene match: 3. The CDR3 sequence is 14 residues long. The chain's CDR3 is CASSSDRATGELFF. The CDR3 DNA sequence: TGCGCCAGCAGCTCGGACAGGGCAACCGGGGAGCTGTTTTTT.

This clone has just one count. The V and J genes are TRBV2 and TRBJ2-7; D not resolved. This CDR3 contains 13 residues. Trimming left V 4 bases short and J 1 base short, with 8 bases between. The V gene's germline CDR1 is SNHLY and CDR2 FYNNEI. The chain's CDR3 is CASSVDISYEQYF. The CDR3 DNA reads TGTGCCAGCAGTGTCGACATTTCCTACGAGCAGTACTTC.

CDR3 in amino acids: CASSLRVGASTDEQFF. The CDR3, as DNA: TGTGCCAGCAGCTTGAGGGTGGGGGCCTCTACGGATGAGCAGTTCTTC. V gene TRBV5-6 combines with J gene TRBJ2-1; a possible D gene is TRBD1 (6 bases). The CDR3 totals 16 residues. Trimming took off 1 base at V and 8 bases at J, with 19 bases between the two ends. Germline CDR1 is SGHDT and CDR2 is YYEEEE.

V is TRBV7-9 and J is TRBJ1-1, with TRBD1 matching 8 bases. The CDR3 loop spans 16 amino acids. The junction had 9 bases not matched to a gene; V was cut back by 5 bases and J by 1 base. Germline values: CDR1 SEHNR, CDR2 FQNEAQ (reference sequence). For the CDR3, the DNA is TGTGCCAGCAGCGTGAACCACAGGGGGGAGAACACTGAAGCTTTCTTT. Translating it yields CASSVNHRGENTEAFF.

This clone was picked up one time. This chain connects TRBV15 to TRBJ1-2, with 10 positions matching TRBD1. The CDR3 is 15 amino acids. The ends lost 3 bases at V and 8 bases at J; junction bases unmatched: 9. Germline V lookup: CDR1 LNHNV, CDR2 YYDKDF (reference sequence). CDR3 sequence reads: CATSRPGQGWGGYTF. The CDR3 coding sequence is TGTGCCACCAGCAGGCCGGGACAGGGGTGGGGCGGCTACACCTTC. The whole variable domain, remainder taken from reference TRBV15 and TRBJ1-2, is DAMVIQNPRYQVTQFGKPVTLSCSQTLNHNVMYWYQQKSSQAPKLLFHYYDKDFNNEADTPDNFQSRRPNTSFCFLDIRSPGLGDTAMYLCATSRPGQGWGGYTFGSGTRLTVV.

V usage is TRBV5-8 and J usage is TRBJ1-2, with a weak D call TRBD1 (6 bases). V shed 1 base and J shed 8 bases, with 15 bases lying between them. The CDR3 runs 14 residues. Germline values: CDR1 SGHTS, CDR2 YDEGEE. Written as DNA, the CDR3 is TGTGCCAGCAGCTTGAAGGGGGACCGCATGGGCTACACCTTC. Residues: CASSLKGDRMGYTF. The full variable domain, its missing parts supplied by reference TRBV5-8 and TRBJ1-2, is EAGVTQSPTHLIKTRGQQATLRCSPISGHTSVYWYQQALGLGLQFLLWYDEGEERNRGNFPPRFSGRQFPNYSSELNVNALELEDSALYLCASSLKGDRMGYTFGSGTRLTVV.

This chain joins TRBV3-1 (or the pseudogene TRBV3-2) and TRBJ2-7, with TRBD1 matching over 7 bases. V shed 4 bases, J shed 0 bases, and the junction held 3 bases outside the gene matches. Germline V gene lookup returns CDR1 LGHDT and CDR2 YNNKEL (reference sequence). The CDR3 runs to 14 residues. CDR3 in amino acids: CASSRDRSSYEQYF. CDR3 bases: TGTGCCAGCAGCCGGGACAGAAGCTCCTACGAGCAGTACTTC.

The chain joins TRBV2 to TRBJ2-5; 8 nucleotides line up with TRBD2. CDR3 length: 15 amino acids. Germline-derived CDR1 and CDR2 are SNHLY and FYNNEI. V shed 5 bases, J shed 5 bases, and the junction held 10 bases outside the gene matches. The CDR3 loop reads CASSFGGGQGETQYF. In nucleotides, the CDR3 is TGTGCCAGCAGTTTTGGCGGGGGGCAGGGGGAGACCCAGTACTTC.

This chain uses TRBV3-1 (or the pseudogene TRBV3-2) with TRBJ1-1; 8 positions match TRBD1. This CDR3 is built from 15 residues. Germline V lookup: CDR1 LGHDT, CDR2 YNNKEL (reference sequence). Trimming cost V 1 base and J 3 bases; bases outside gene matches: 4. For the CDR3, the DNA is TGTGCCAGCAGCCAAGGCGCAGGGGGCCACACTGAAGCTTTCTTT. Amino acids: CASSQGAGGHTEAFF.

The CDR3 loop is CASSNDRDGSGYTF. The CDR3 DNA follows: TGTGCCAGCAGTAATGACAGGGACGGTTCTGGCTACACCTTC. V usage is TRBV6-5 and J usage is TRBJ1-2; TRBD1 matches at 7 bases. J lost 7 bases, V lost 5 bases, and 10 bases had no gene match. The germline CDR1 and CDR2 sequences are MNHEY and SVGAGI. There are 14 residues in the CDR3.

CDR3 sequence: CASSLGGQGYEKLFF. In DNA form, the CDR3 reads TGTGCCAGCAGCCTAGGGGGACAGGGATACGAAAAACTGTTTTTT. The rearrangement joins TRBV11-2 to TRBJ1-4, with 9 positions matching TRBD1. The CDR3 has 15 residues. Germline loops: CDR1 SGHAT, CDR2 FQNNGV. Trimming at V came to 5 bases and at J to 8 bases, leaving 9 bases not matched to a gene.

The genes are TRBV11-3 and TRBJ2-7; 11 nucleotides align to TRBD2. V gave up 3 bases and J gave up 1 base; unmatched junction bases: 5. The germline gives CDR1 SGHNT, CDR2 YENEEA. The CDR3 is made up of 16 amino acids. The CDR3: CASSLGTSGYSYEQYF. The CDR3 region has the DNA TGTGCCAGCAGCTTGGGGACTAGCGGTTATTCCTACGAGCAGTACTTC.

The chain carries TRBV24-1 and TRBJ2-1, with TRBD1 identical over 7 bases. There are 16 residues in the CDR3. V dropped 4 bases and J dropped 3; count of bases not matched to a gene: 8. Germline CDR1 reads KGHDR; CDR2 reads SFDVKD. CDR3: CATSDPQGTNYNEQFF. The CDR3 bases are TGTGCCACCAGTGACCCACAGGGGACGAACTACAATGAGCAGTTCTTC.

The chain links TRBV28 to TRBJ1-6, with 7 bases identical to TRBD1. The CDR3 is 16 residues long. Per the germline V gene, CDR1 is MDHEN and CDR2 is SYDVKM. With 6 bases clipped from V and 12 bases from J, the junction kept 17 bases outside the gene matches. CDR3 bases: TGTGCCAGCAGGGCGACGAGACAGGGACAAGGTTTACCCCTCCACTTT. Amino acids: CASRATRQGQGLPLHF. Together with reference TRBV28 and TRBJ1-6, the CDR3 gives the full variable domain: DVKVTQSSRYLVKRTGEKVFLECVQDMDHENMFWYRQDPGLGLRLIYFSYDVKMKEKGDIPEGYSVSREKKERFSLILESASTNQTSMYLCASRATRQGQGLPLHFGNGTRLTVT.

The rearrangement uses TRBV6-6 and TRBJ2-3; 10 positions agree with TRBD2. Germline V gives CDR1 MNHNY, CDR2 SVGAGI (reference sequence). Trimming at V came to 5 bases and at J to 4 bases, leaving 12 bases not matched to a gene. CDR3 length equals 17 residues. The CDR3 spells CASSRVSSGSPPDTQYF. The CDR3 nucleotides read TGTGCCAGCAGTCGGGTTTCTAGCGGGAGCCCCCCAGATACGCAGTATTTT.

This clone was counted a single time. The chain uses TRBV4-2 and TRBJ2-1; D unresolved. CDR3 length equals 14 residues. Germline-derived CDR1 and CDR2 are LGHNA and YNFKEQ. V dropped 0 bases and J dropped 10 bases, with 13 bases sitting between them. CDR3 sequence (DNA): TGTGCCAGCAGCCAAGAGGTTCCGATAAGCGAGCAGTTCTTC. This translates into CASSQEVPISEQFF.

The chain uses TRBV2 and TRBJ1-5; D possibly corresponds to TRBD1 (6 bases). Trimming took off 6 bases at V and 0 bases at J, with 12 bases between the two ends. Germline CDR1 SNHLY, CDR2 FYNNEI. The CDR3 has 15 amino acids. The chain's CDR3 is CASRQTGNSNQPQHF. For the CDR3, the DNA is TGTGCCAGCAGACAGACAGGTAATAGCAATCAGCCCCAGCATTTT. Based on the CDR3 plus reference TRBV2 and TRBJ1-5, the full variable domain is EPEVTQTPSHQVTQMGQEVILRCVPISNHLYFYWYRQILGQKVEFLVSFYNNEISEKSEIFDDQFSVERPDGSNFTLKIRSTKLEDSAMYFCASRQTGNSNQPQHFGDGTRLSIL.

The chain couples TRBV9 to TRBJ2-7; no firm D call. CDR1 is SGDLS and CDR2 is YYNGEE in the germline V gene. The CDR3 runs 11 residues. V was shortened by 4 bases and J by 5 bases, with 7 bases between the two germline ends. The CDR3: CASSFADEQYF. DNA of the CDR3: TGTGCCAGCAGCTTCGCGGACGAGCAGTACTTC.

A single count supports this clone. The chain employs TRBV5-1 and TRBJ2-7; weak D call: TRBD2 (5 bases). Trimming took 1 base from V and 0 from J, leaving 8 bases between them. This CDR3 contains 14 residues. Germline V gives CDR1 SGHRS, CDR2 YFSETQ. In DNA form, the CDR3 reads TGCGCCAGCAGCTTGTACGGGGACTCCTACGAGCAGTACTTC. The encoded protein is CASSLYGDSYEQYF.

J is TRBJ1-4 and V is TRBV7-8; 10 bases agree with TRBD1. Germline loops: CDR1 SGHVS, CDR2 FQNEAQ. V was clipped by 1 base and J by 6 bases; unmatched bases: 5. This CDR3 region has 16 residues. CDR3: CASSLGRQGADEKLFF. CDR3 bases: TGTGCCAGCAGCTTAGGGAGACAGGGGGCGGATGAAAAACTGTTTTTT. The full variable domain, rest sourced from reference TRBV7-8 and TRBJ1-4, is GAGVSQSPRYKVAKRGQDVALRCDPISGHVSLFWYQQALGQGPEFLTYFQNEAQLDKSGLPSDRFFAERPEGSVSTLKIQRTQQEDSAVYLCASSLGRQGADEKLFFGSGTQLSVL.

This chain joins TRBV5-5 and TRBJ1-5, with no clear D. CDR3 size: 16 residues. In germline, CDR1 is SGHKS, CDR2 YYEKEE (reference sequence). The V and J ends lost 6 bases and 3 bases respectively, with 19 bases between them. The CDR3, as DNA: TGTGCCAGCAACCCATCCCTCGGCGGGGTCAATCAGCCCCAGCATTTT. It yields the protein CASNPSLGGVNQPQHF.

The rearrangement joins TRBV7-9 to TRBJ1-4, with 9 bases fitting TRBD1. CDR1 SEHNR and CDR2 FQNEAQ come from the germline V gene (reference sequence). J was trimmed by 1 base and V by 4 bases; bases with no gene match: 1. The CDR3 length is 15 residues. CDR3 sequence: CASSSTGGTNEKLFF. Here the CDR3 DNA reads TGTGCCAGCAGCTCGACAGGGGGAACTAATGAAAAACTGTTTTTT.

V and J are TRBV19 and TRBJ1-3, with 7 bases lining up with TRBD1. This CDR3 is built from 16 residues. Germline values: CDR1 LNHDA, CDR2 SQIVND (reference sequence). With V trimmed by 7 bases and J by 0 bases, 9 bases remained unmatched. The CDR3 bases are TGTGCCAGTACCCCGCCAGGGACAGCCTCTGGAAACACCATATATTTT. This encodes CASTPPGTASGNTIYF. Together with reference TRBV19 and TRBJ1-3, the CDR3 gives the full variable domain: DGGITQSPKYLFRKEGQNVTLSCEQNLNHDAMYWYRQDPGQGLRLIYYSQIVNDFQKGDIAEGYSVSREKKESFPLTVTSAQKNPTAFYLCASTPPGTASGNTIYFGEGSWLTVV.

CDR3 bases: TGTGCCAGCAGCGTAAGGACTAGCGGGGGGGTCGGTAGTGATACGCAGTATTTT. Translation gives CASSVRTSGGVGSDTQYF. The chain recombines TRBV9 with TRBJ2-3; 15 bases fit TRBD2. CDR3 length: 18 residues. V trimming: 1 base; J trimming: 6 bases; junction bases outside the gene matches: 9. The germline CDR1 and CDR2 sequences are SGDLS and YYNGEE. Together with reference TRBV9 and TRBJ2-3, the CDR3 gives the full variable domain: DSGVTQTPKHLITATGQRVTLRCSPRSGDLSVYWYQQSLDQGLQFLIQYYNGEERAKGNILERFSAQQFPDLHSELNLSSLELGDSALYFCASSVRTSGGVGSDTQYFGPGTRLTVL.